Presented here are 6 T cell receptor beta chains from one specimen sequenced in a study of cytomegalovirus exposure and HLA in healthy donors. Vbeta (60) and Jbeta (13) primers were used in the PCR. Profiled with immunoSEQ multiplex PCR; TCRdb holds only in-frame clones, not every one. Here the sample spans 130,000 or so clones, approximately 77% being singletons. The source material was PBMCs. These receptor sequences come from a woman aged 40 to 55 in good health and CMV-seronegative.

CDR3 residues: CASSADSVTYEQYF. The CDR3 coding sequence is TGTGCCAGCAGCGCGGACAGTGTGACCTACGAGCAGTACTTC. V and J are TRBV9 and TRBJ2-7; TRBD1 is a possible D gene (6 bases). Trimming took 3 bases from V and 2 from J, leaving 12 bases between them. Germline CDR1 is SGDLS and CDR2 is YYNGEE. The CDR3 length is 14 residues.

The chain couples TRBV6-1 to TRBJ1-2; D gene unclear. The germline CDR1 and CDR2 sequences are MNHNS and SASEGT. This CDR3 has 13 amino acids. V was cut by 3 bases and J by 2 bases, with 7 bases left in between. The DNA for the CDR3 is TGTGCCAGCAGTGAGGGCAGGAACTATGGCTACACCTTC. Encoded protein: CASSEGRNYGYTF.

CDR3 in DNA: TGTGCCAGCAGTCCTAGCGGGGGGGCCAGTTACGAGCAGTACTTC. This gives the protein CASSPSGGASYEQYF. This chain connects TRBV27 to TRBJ2-7; 12 nucleotides line up with TRBD2. Germline V CDR1 and CDR2: MNHEY, SMNVEV (reference sequence). The CDR3 loop spans 15 amino acids. The V gene end was trimmed by 5 bases and the J gene end by 4 bases; junction bases not matched to a gene: 6.

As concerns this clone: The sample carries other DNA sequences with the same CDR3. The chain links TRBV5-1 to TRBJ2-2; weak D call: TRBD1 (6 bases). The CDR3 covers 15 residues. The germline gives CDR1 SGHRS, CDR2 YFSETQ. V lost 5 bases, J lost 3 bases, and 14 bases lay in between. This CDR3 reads CASRAGTPYTGELFF. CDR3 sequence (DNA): TGCGCCAGCAGGGCCGGGACACCGTACACCGGGGAGCTGTTTTTT.

CDR3 nucleotides: TGTGCCAGCAGCCCGCGACAGGGGGAGAGGGAAAAACTGTTTTTT. It codes for CASSPRQGEREKLFF. V usage is TRBV7-9 and J usage is TRBJ1-4, with 9 bases fitting TRBD1. This CDR3 contains 15 residues. CDR1 and CDR2 from the germline V gene are SEHNR and FQNEAQ (reference sequence). V shed 5 bases and J 8 bases; nucleotides not matched to a gene: 9.

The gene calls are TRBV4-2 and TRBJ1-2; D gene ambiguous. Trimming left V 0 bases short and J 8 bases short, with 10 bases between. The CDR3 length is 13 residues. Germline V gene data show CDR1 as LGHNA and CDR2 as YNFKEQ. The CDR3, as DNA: TGTGCCAGCAGCCAAGAGAGGGTGCGAGGCTACACCTTC. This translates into CASSQERVRGYTF.